The 2 T cell receptor beta chains given below trace back to one sample, sequenced in a study of PD-1 blockade in mismatch repair-deficient tumors. Only in-frame clones appear in the TCRdb table, and some are missing; sequencing was by immunoSEQ multiplex PCR. The data show some 45,000 clones, 77% seen once. The sample here was PBMCs, taken before pembrolizumab treatment. The receptors originated from an adult with mismatch repair-deficient cancer.

This clone was seen a few times. V is TRBV7-2 and J is TRBJ2-2; D is undetermined. Germline CDR1 is SGHTA and CDR2 is FQGNSA. The V and J ends lost 7 bases and 6 bases respectively, with 12 bases between them. There are 13 residues in the CDR3. The CDR3 DNA follows: TGTGCCAGCATCTCTACCCGGCCCGGGGAGCTGTTTTTT. It specifies CASISTRPGELFF.

This sequence joins TRBV27 and TRBJ2-1, with a weak D call TRBD2 (5 bases). CDR3 length: 16 amino acids. Trimming shortened V by 0 bases and J by 2 bases, and 11 bases separated the two germline ends. The germline V gene has CDR1 MNHEY and CDR2 SMNVEV (reference sequence). This chain's CDR3 is CASSLSTGNPYNEQFF. As DNA, the CDR3 is TGTGCCAGCAGTTTATCCACCGGGAACCCCTACAATGAGCAGTTCTTC.